The 29 T cell receptor beta chains reported below all come from one sample, sequenced in a study of blood T cell repertoires in COVID-19. Produced via immunoSEQ multiplex PCR; TCRdb's table is partial and in-frame only. The data hold 250,000 to 350,000 clones, with 88% observed a single time. Input material: peripheral blood. The receptors stem from a woman aged 25 to 45 with COVID-19, enrolled during active disease.

The chain couples TRBV7-9 to TRBJ2-2, with 7 nucleotides matching TRBD2. The CDR3 runs 15 residues. Germline V CDR1 and CDR2: SEHNR, FQNEAQ (reference sequence). J gave up 5 bases and V 6 bases, and 9 bases lay outside the gene matches. CDR3 DNA sequence: TGTGCCAGCAGTCAACTAGCGCTTCAAACCGGGGAGCTGTTTTTT. This codes for CASSQLALQTGELFF. Based on the CDR3 plus reference TRBV7-9 and TRBJ2-2, the full variable domain is DTGVSQNPRHKITKRGQNVTFRCDPISEHNRLYWYRQTLGQGPEFLTYFQNEAQLEKSRLLSDRFSAERPKGSFSTLEIQRTEQGDSAMYLCASSQLALQTGELFFGEGSRLTVL.

V gene TRBV7-6 combines with J gene TRBJ2-3; TRBD2 matches at 12 bases. Germline V gives CDR1 SGHVS, CDR2 FNYEAQ. V was clipped by 0 bases and J by 0 bases; unmatched bases: 4. There are 18 residues in the CDR3. CDR3 DNA: TGTGCCAGCAGCTTAGCCCGAGGACTAGCGGGAAGCACAGATACGCAGTATTTT. Protein sequence: CASSLARGLAGSTDTQYF.

In its sample, this clone was seen a few times. The J gene is TRBJ2-7, the V gene TRBV7-3; D might be TRBD1 (5 bases). The V end lost 2 bases, the J end lost 6 bases, and 17 bases lay between the germline ends. This CDR3 has 15 residues. Germline assignment: CDR1 SGHTA and CDR2 FQGTGA. The CDR3 DNA follows: TGTGCCAGCAGCTTATCGGCAGGGAACCCCGGCGAGCAGTACTTC. Translation gives CASSLSAGNPGEQYF. Looking up the rest from reference TRBV7-3 and TRBJ2-7 gives the full variable domain: GAGVSQTPSNKVTEKGKYVELRCDPISGHTALYWYRQSLGQGPEFLIYFQGTGAADDSGLPNDRFFAVRPEGSVSTLKIQRTERGDSAVYLCASSLSAGNPGEQYFGPGTRLTVT.

The chain has TRBV24-1 and TRBJ2-5, with a weak D call TRBD1 (6 bases). The CDR3 spans 15 residues. Germline loops: CDR1 KGHDR, CDR2 SFDVKD. V lost 3 bases to trimming and J lost 0 bases, with 10 bases between them. CDR3 nucleotides: TGTGCCACCAGTGATCCCGGGACATACCAAGAGACCCAGTACTTC. Its protein is CATSDPGTYQETQYF.

This chain links TRBV2 with TRBJ1-5, with 8 bases matching TRBD1. CDR3 length: 16 residues. The V segment lost 6 bases and the J segment 3 bases; nucleotides outside the gene matches: 10. From germline, CDR1 is SNHLY and CDR2 FYNNEI. The DNA of the CDR3 is TGTGCCAGCAGGGCAACCGGACAGGGACCCAATCAGCCCCAGCATTTT. Translated: CASRATGQGPNQPQHF.

The gene calls are TRBV12-3 or TRBV12-4 and TRBJ2-3; D uncertain. The V and J ends lost 6 bases and 8 bases respectively, with 12 bases between them. CDR3 length: 12 residues. CDR3 DNA sequence: TGTGCCAGCAGCTCATTAGTCGCTACGCAGTATTTT. This gives the protein CASSSLVATQYF.

The rearrangement joins TRBV9 to TRBJ2-3, with 9 positions matching TRBD2. Germline V gene data show CDR1 as SGDLS and CDR2 as YYNGEE. Germline trimming cut 4 bases from V and 4 bases from J; bases unmatched to any gene: 7. This CDR3 spans 15 amino acids. The CDR3 bases are TGTGCCAGCAGCCCAGGGGGACTAGCATCAGATACGCAGTATTTT. Amino acid sequence: CASSPGGLASDTQYF.

The rearrangement links TRBV5-1 to TRBJ1-2; D remains ambiguous. This CDR3 is built from 12 residues. CDR1 is SGHRS, CDR2 YFSETQ, per germline. V was clipped by 4 bases and J by 1 base, with 5 bases between them. The CDR3 sequence is CASSGSNYGYTF. CDR3 bases: TGCGCCAGCAGCGGTAGTAACTATGGCTACACCTTC.

This clone was counted a single time. CDR3 bases: TGCGCCAGCACCAGCCGGATGCGGACAAGCAATCAGCCCCAGCATTTT. Its translation is CASTSRMRTSNQPQHF. V gene TRBV23-1 combines with J gene TRBJ1-5; D is possibly TRBD1 (5 bases). TRBV23-1 is given ORF status, its function remaining uncertain. Between the trimmed V and J ends, which lost 7 bases and 1 base, there was a span of 17 bases. This CDR3 is 16 amino acids long.

The chain is built from TRBV5-1 and TRBJ2-5; TRBD1 aligns across 8 bases. CDR3 length: 14 residues. V lost 4 bases and J lost 1; bases outside the gene matches: 3. Germline CDR1 is SGHRS and CDR2 is YFSETQ. The CDR3 loop is CASSTGQAQETQYF. CDR3 coding DNA: TGCGCCAGCAGCACGGGACAGGCCCAAGAGACCCAGTACTTC.

The CDR3 sequence is CASSQSMVAPPQPQHF. CDR3 sequence (DNA): TGTGCCAGCAGCCAATCGATGGTGGCACCCCCGCAGCCCCAGCATTTT. This chain joins TRBV16 and TRBJ1-5; D is ambiguous. The V gene lost 0 bases and the J gene lost 7 bases, with 16 bases spanning the gap. Germline V CDR1 and CDR2: KGHSY, FQNENV. This CDR3 is built from 16 residues.

The V gene is TRBV9, the J gene TRBJ2-7, with D possibly being TRBD2 (5 bases). V lost 1 base, J lost 3 bases, and 8 bases lay in between. The CDR3 has 13 amino acids. Germline CDR1 is SGDLS and CDR2 is YYNGEE. The CDR3 loop reads CASSVSAGYEQYF. CDR3 nucleotides: TGTGCCAGCAGCGTATCGGCGGGCTACGAGCAGTACTTC.

This sequence joins TRBV29-1 and TRBJ2-7, with 14 bases fitting TRBD2. V gave up 4 bases and J gave up 1 base; unmatched junction bases: 9. The CDR3 contains 17 residues. From germline, CDR1 is SQVTM and CDR2 ANQGSEA. The CDR3 is CSVGGTSGSRASYEQYF. CDR3 sequence (DNA): TGCAGCGTTGGTGGGACTAGCGGGAGTCGAGCATCCTACGAGCAGTACTTC.

The chain is built from TRBV5-1 and TRBJ1-2, with D possibly being TRBD1 (5 bases). CDR3 length equals 16 residues. V was cut by 0 bases and J by 7 bases, with 19 bases left in between. The germline gives CDR1 SGHRS, CDR2 YFSETQ. The CDR3: CASSLEGAAPLGGYTF. The CDR3 bases are TGCGCCAGCAGCTTGGAAGGGGCCGCCCCTTTGGGTGGCTACACCTTC. The full variable domain, rest sourced from reference TRBV5-1 and TRBJ1-2, is KAGVTQTPRYLIKTRGQQVTLSCSPISGHRSVSWYQQTPGQGLQFLFEYFSETQRNKGNFPGRFSGRQFSNSRSEMNVSTLELGDSALYLCASSLEGAAPLGGYTFGSGTRLTVV.

This sequence joins TRBV28 and TRBJ2-3, with 7 positions matching TRBD2. V trimming: 5 bases; J trimming: 5 bases; junction bases outside the gene matches: 7. The germline V gene has CDR1 MDHEN and CDR2 SYDVKM. There are 14 residues in the CDR3. Here the CDR3 reads CASSLAGEQDTQYF. DNA for the CDR3: TGTGCCAGCAGTCTCGCGGGGGAACAAGATACGCAGTATTTT.

V is TRBV10-3 and J is TRBJ2-3; the match to TRBD2 covers 13 bases. V was clipped by 3 bases and J by 0 bases; unmatched bases: 6. This CDR3 spans 18 amino acids. Germline-derived CDR1 and CDR2 are ENHRY and SYGVKD. The CDR3 DNA is TGTGCCATCAGTGAAGGGACTAGCGGGGCCTCTAGCACAGATACGCAGTATTTT. Protein: CAISEGTSGASSTDTQYF.

The chain links TRBV7-8 to TRBJ1-5; TRBD1 agrees at 9 bases. In germline, CDR1 is SGHVS, CDR2 FQNEAQ. The CDR3 runs to 15 residues. Trimming cost V 5 bases and J 3 bases; bases outside gene matches: 5. The CDR3 protein is CASSTRDRDNQPQHF. DNA of the CDR3: TGTGCCAGCAGCACCCGGGACAGGGACAATCAGCCCCAGCATTTT.

V and J are TRBV7-3 and TRBJ1-1, with TRBD1 matching over 8 bases. The trim removed 5 bases at V and 4 bases at J, leaving 9 bases unmatched. CDR1 and CDR2 from the germline V gene are SGHTA and FQGTGA. The length of the CDR3 is 15 residues. CDR3: CASSAGGAGTTEAFF. CDR3 in DNA: TGTGCCAGCAGCGCAGGGGGCGCGGGGACCACTGAAGCTTTCTTT.

This clone was seen once. The genes are TRBV7-3 and TRBJ1-1; D is undetermined. CDR3 length equals 14 residues. The V end lost 2 bases, the J end lost 1 base, and 8 bases lay between the germline ends. The germline gives CDR1 SGHTA, CDR2 FQGTGA. CDR3 amino acids: CASSLGIPNTEAFF. Here the CDR3 DNA reads TGTGCCAGCAGCTTAGGCATACCGAACACTGAAGCTTTCTTT.

In its sample, this clone was seen a few times. V is TRBV5-1 and J is TRBJ1-6; TRBD1 is a possible D gene (5 bases). The germline gives CDR1 SGHRS, CDR2 YFSETQ. V lost 4 bases to trimming and J lost 5 bases, with 13 bases between them. The length of the CDR3 is 15 residues. The CDR3 DNA reads as TGCGCCAGCAGCCATACCGGGACTAATAATTCACCCCTCCACTTT. It yields the protein CASSHTGTNNSPLHF.

V and J are TRBV7-2 and TRBJ1-1; no reliable D call. V was pared by 7 bases and J by 1 base, with 16 bases between. This CDR3 contains 15 residues. Looked up from germline, CDR1 is SGHTA and CDR2 is FQGNSA. Here the CDR3 DNA reads TGTGCCAGCACAACTCAAAATTTCTGGAACACTGAAGCTTTCTTT. Amino acids: CASTTQNFWNTEAFF.

The chain has TRBV2 and TRBJ2-2; TRBD2 is a possible D gene (6 bases). Germline values: CDR1 SNHLY, CDR2 FYNNEI. CDR3 length: 15 amino acids. V lost 0 bases, J lost 4 bases, and 9 bases lay in between. DNA of the CDR3: TGTGCCAGCAGTGAAGCTAGCGGTATCACCGGGGAGCTGTTTTTT. This encodes CASSEASGITGELFF. The full variable domain, rest sourced from reference TRBV2 and TRBJ2-2, is EPEVTQTPSHQVTQMGQEVILRCVPISNHLYFYWYRQILGQKVEFLVSFYNNEISEKSEIFDDQFSVERPDGSNFTLKIRSTKLEDSAMYFCASSEASGITGELFFGEGSRLTVL.

The chain carries TRBV27 and TRBJ1-5, with a weak D call TRBD1 (6 bases). Per the germline V gene, CDR1 is MNHEY and CDR2 is SMNVEV (reference sequence). The V end lost 6 bases, the J end lost 7 bases, and 16 bases lay between the germline ends. CDR3 length equals 14 residues. CDR3 DNA: TGTGCCAGCAGGGTGGCGGGGGGCGTGCAGCCCCAGCATTTT. Protein: CASRVAGGVQPQHF.

V usage is TRBV19 and J usage is TRBJ2-3, with 9 bases fitting TRBD1. Germline trimming cut 3 bases from V and 4 bases from J; bases unmatched to any gene: 5. Germline V gene data show CDR1 as LNHDA and CDR2 as SQIVND (reference sequence). The CDR3 loop spans 15 amino acids. The CDR3 DNA follows: TGTGCCAGTAGTATGGGACAGGGAGAGTCAGATACGCAGTATTTT. The encoded protein is CASSMGQGESDTQYF.

This clone appeared a single time. V usage is TRBV27 and J usage is TRBJ2-4, with TRBD2 matching over 9 bases. Looked up from germline, CDR1 is MNHEY and CDR2 is SMNVEV (reference sequence). The V gene end was trimmed by 6 bases and the J gene end by 5 bases; junction bases not matched to a gene: 5. The CDR3 length is 14 residues. Here the CDR3 DNA reads TGTGCCAGCAGAGATAGCGGGAGCCAAAACATTCAGTACTTC. This gives the protein CASRDSGSQNIQYF.

This clone was detected once. The chain is built from TRBV5-5 and TRBJ1-2; TRBD1 agrees at 8 bases. Trimming removed 2 bases from V and 0 bases from J; junction bases left unmatched: 6. The germline CDR1 and CDR2 sequences are SGHKS and YYEKEE (reference sequence). This CDR3 contains 16 residues. This chain's CDR3 is CASSLSPGQANYGYTF. CDR3 bases: TGTGCCAGCAGCTTATCCCCGGGACAGGCTAACTATGGCTACACCTTC.

In this sample, this clone turned up a few times. The chain combines TRBV19 with TRBJ1-1, with D unresolved. The CDR3 loop spans 14 amino acids. V lost 3 bases to trimming and J lost 0 bases, with 8 bases between them. Germline lookup yields CDR1 LNHDA and CDR2 SQIVND (reference sequence). CDR3 region: CASSMNGMNTEAFF. As DNA, the CDR3 is TGTGCCAGTAGTATGAACGGTATGAACACTGAAGCTTTCTTT.

This chain joins TRBV20-1 and TRBJ1-6; D may be TRBD1 (5 bases). The CDR3 is made up of 13 amino acids. Trimming took off 3 bases at V and 6 bases at J, with 9 bases between the two ends. Germline values: CDR1 DFQATT, CDR2 SNEGSKA (reference sequence). The CDR3 region is CSASGQINSPLHF. CDR3 nucleotides: TGCAGTGCTAGTGGACAAATTAATTCACCCCTCCACTTT.

The chain combines TRBV18 with TRBJ1-1; D gene unclear. V was shortened by 6 bases and J by 1 base, with 9 bases between the two germline ends. Germline values: CDR1 KGHSH, CDR2 LQKENI. There are 13 residues in the CDR3. The CDR3 sequence: CASSQEGNTEAFF. The DNA for the CDR3 is TGTGCCAGCTCCCAAGAGGGGAACACTGAAGCTTTCTTT.